The next 28 T cell receptor beta chains were all read from a single sample in a study of blood T cell repertoires in COVID-19. The repertoire was sequenced with immunoSEQ multiplex PCR; TCRdb's copy has only in-frame clones and lacks some. The data contain about 110,000 clones, approximately 84% of them singletons. Sequencing was performed on peripheral blood. The receptors stem from a human donor in a cohort sampled during active COVID-19.

This rearrangement joins TRBV10-3 to TRBJ2-1; D perhaps matches TRBD2 (6 bases). V dropped 5 bases and J dropped 2 bases, with 10 bases sitting between them. CDR3 size: 14 residues. Germline CDR1 reads ENHRY; CDR2 reads SYGVKD. Here the CDR3 DNA reads TGTGCCATCAGTAAGACTAGTACCTACAATGAGCAGTTCTTC. Its translation: CAISKTSTYNEQFF.

J is TRBJ1-2 and V is TRBV2, with 7 nucleotides matching TRBD1. In germline, CDR1 is SNHLY, CDR2 FYNNEI. The V gene end was trimmed by 5 bases and the J gene end by 4 bases; junction bases not matched to a gene: 7. The length of the CDR3 is 14 residues. The CDR3 region is CASSKQGNSYGYTF. The CDR3 nucleotides read TGTGCCAGCAGTAAACAGGGGAACTCCTATGGCTACACCTTC.

The chain employs TRBV7-9 and TRBJ1-3, with 9 positions matching TRBD1. The CDR3 extends over 16 amino acids. After removal of 5 bases from V and 2 bases from J, the junction contained 7 bases not matched to a gene. From germline, CDR1 is SEHNR and CDR2 FQNEAQ (reference sequence). This CDR3 reads CASSAPTGGAGNTIYF. CDR3 bases: TGTGCCAGCAGCGCTCCGACAGGGGGTGCTGGAAACACCATATATTTT.

CDR3 region: CASSFRTNQGVYGYTF. CDR3 DNA: TGTGCCAGCAGCTTCCGCACGAACCAGGGTGTCTATGGCTACACCTTC. The chain couples TRBV28 to TRBJ1-2, with D maybe TRBD1 (5 bases). Germline CDR1 reads MDHEN; CDR2 reads SYDVKM. This CDR3 comprises 16 residues. V shed 6 bases and J shed 4 bases, with 21 bases lying between them.

The V and J genes are TRBV12-5 and TRBJ1-1; maybe TRBD1 (6 bases). This CDR3 has 17 residues. Looked up from germline, CDR1 is LGHNT and CDR2 is FRNRAP. Trimming cost V 1 base and J 1 base, with 16 bases left between them. CDR3 sequence: CASGLADGGLANTEAFF. The CDR3 bases are TGTGCTAGTGGTTTGGCGGACGGGGGGCTGGCGAACACTGAAGCTTTCTTT. Variable domain in full (rest from reference TRBV12-5 and TRBJ1-1): DARVTQTPRHKVTEMGQEVTMRCQPILGHNTVFWYRQTMMQGLELLAYFRNRAPLDDSGMPKDRFSAEMPDATLATLKIQPSEPRDSAVYFCASGLADGGLANTEAFFGQGTRLTVV.

There are a few counts of this clone. V is TRBV5-6 and J is TRBJ2-1; 9 bases are shared with TRBD2. Losses at the gene ends were 4 bases for V and 7 bases for J; bases not matched to a gene: 15. Germline V lookup: CDR1 SGHDT, CDR2 YYEEEE. This CDR3 is 17 amino acids long. DNA of the CDR3: TGTGCCAGCAGCCCTATGAGGTTGGCTAGCGGGATTAATGAGCAGTTCTTC. Protein: CASSPMRLASGINEQFF.

The chain carries TRBV5-6 and TRBJ1-1; TRBD1 is a possible D gene (5 bases). The CDR3 is 14 residues long. The ends were cut back, 0 bases at V and 5 bases at J, with 11 bases in the middle. CDR1 and CDR2 from the germline V gene are SGHDT and YYEEEE. In DNA form, the CDR3 reads TGTGCCAGCAGCTTGGCTGGGGGAGGGACTGAAGCTTTCTTT. Residues: CASSLAGGGTEAFF.

J is TRBJ1-6 and V is TRBV4-3; a possible D gene is TRBD1 (5 bases). Trimming took off 0 bases at V and 5 bases at J, with 14 bases between the two ends. Germline CDR1 and CDR2: LGHNA and YSLEER. CDR3 size: 17 residues. CDR3 amino acids: CASSQDFDSVNNSPLHF. CDR3 nucleotide sequence: TGCGCCAGCAGCCAAGATTTCGACAGTGTAAATAATTCACCCCTCCACTTT.

This chain joins TRBV5-4 and TRBJ2-5; 14 bases fit TRBD2. The CDR3 consists of 16 residues. The germline CDR1 and CDR2 sequences are SGHNT and YYREEE (reference sequence). The J segment lost 2 bases and the V segment lost 3 bases, leaving 3 bases of the junction unmatched. DNA for the CDR3: TGTGCCAGCAGCTCCCGACTAGCGGGAGGGCAAGAGACCCAGTACTTC. This sequence encodes CASSSRLAGGQETQYF.

This chain uses TRBV12-5 with TRBJ2-1, with TRBD1 matching over 8 bases. The CDR3 runs to 14 residues. Germline loops: CDR1 LGHNT, CDR2 FRNRAP. The ends lost 6 bases at V and 5 bases at J; junction bases unmatched: 6. The chain's CDR3 is CASGRNRGDNEQFF. The CDR3 bases are TGTGCTAGTGGACGAAACAGGGGGGACAATGAGCAGTTCTTC.

The chain is built from TRBV5-4 and TRBJ2-7, with 8 nucleotides matching TRBD2. The CDR3 loop spans 16 amino acids. Germline trimming cut 0 bases from V and 6 bases from J; bases unmatched to any gene: 11. CDR1 and CDR2 (germline): SGHNT, YYREEE (reference sequence). The CDR3 reads CASSLEGSGISSEQYF. The CDR3 nucleotides read TGTGCCAGCAGCTTGGAGGGTAGCGGGATATCTTCCGAGCAGTACTTC.

The chain combines TRBV19 with TRBJ2-1; D perhaps matches TRBD2 (6 bases). The V end lost 2 bases, the J end lost 9 bases, and 17 bases lay between the germline ends. Germline values: CDR1 LNHDA, CDR2 SQIVND (reference sequence). The length of the CDR3 is 15 residues. CDR3 nucleotides: TGTGCCAGTAGTATATTGGCGGGAATTGGAAGTGAGCAGTTCTTC. This codes for CASSILAGIGSEQFF.

This clone was seen a single time. The rearrangement uses TRBV27 and TRBJ2-2, with no clear D. Trimming took off 1 base at V and 2 bases at J, with 11 bases between the two ends. The germline gives CDR1 MNHEY, CDR2 SMNVEV (reference sequence). The CDR3 extends over 16 amino acids. As DNA, the CDR3 is TGTGCCAGCAGTTTATATGGCAGATCTAACACCGGGGAGCTGTTTTTT. Its translation is CASSLYGRSNTGELFF.

The V gene is TRBV28, the J gene TRBJ2-2, with a weak D call TRBD1 (6 bases). Trimming pared 3 bases from V and 6 bases from J, leaving 14 bases between. CDR3 length: 15 amino acids. Germline CDR1 and CDR2: MDHEN and SYDVKM. The CDR3 is CASSLSGAFAGELFF. The CDR3 DNA follows: TGTGCCAGCAGTTTGTCAGGGGCTTTCGCCGGGGAGCTGTTTTTT.

This chain joins TRBV18 and TRBJ2-7; 7 bases fit TRBD1. The CDR3 consists of 13 residues. Per the germline V gene, CDR1 is KGHSH and CDR2 is LQKENI. V was clipped by 3 bases and J by 9 bases; unmatched bases: 8. The CDR3 is CASSPDRDLVQYF. The CDR3 nucleotides read TGTGCCAGCTCACCTGACAGGGATCTCGTGCAGTACTTC.

The gene calls are TRBV12-3 or TRBV12-4 and TRBJ1-1, with D possibly being TRBD1 (6 bases). The CDR3 has 13 amino acids. Trimming left V 7 bases short and J 5 bases short, with 14 bases between. CDR3 sequence reads: CASTSKQGTEAFF. In nucleotides, the CDR3 is TGTGCCAGCACCTCGAAGCAGGGGACTGAAGCTTTCTTT.

This chain links TRBV5-6 with TRBJ1-1; 7 bases match TRBD1. V trimming: 4 bases; J trimming: 11 bases; junction bases outside the gene matches: 14. From germline, CDR1 is SGHDT and CDR2 YYEEEE. The CDR3 contains 14 residues. CDR3 loop: CASSTVQGPIEAFF. DNA for the CDR3: TGTGCCAGCAGCACCGTACAGGGGCCAATTGAGGCTTTCTTT.

The rearrangement joins TRBV5-6 to TRBJ2-7; D is perhaps TRBD2 (6 bases). CDR1 is SGHDT and CDR2 is YYEEEE in the germline V gene. This CDR3 has 15 residues. V was pared by 3 bases and J by 4 bases, with 17 bases between. The CDR3 DNA sequence: TGTGCCAGCAGCTCCCAGGCACTAGCAGCATACGAGCAGTACGTC. The encoded protein is CASSSQALAAYEQYV.

The J gene is TRBJ2-5, the V gene TRBV5-8; no clear D gene. This CDR3 has 14 amino acids. Germline V lookup: CDR1 SGHTS, CDR2 YDEGEE. The germline V and J ends were trimmed by 1 base and 0 bases, with 7 bases remaining between them. CDR3 in amino acids: CASSLFRHQETQYF. As DNA, the CDR3 is TGTGCCAGCAGCTTGTTCAGGCACCAAGAGACCCAGTACTTC.

V gene TRBV9 combines with J gene TRBJ2-3, with D unclear. This CDR3 comprises 15 residues. Germline V gives CDR1 SGDLS, CDR2 YYNGEE. V shed 0 bases and J shed 3 bases, with 11 bases lying between them. The CDR3 DNA is TGTGCCAGCAGCGTAGCTAGTCCGCCAACAGATACGCAGTATTTT. Protein: CASSVASPPTDTQYF.

The chain's CDR3 is CASRRSGRGGDEQYF. DNA for the CDR3: TGTGCCAGCAGACGAAGCGGGAGGGGTGGCGACGAGCAGTACTTC. The chain carries TRBV7-2 and TRBJ2-7; 10 nucleotides align to TRBD2. The CDR3 covers 15 residues. Germline assignment: CDR1 SGHTA and CDR2 FQGNSA. V lost 6 bases, J lost 5 bases, and 10 bases stayed unmatched.

The V and J genes are TRBV18 and TRBJ1-1, with a possible D match to TRBD1 (6 bases). V dropped 4 bases and J dropped 0 bases, with 9 bases sitting between them. This CDR3 region has 14 residues. Germline lookup yields CDR1 KGHSH and CDR2 LQKENI. The CDR3 region is CASSRGQMNTEAFF. DNA of the CDR3: TGTGCCAGCTCACGTGGACAGATGAACACTGAAGCTTTCTTT. The variable domain in full, completed from reference TRBV18 and TRBJ1-1, reads NAGVMQNPRHLVRRRGQEARLRCSPMKGHSHVYWYRQLPEEGLKFMVYLQKENIIDESGMPKERFSAEFPKEGPSILRIQQVVRGDSAAYFCASSRGQMNTEAFFGQGTRLTVV.

As to this clone: The junction and the germline gene differ at one end; a read error may be behind it. The chain links TRBV4-1 to TRBJ2-3, with 12 bases lining up with TRBD2. The germline V gene has CDR1 MGHRA and CDR2 YSYEKL. The CDR3 has 13 amino acids. CDR3 in DNA: TGCGCCAGCAGTCTTTCGGCGACTAGCGGGAGAGGTTTT. Protein product: CASSLSATSGRGF.

The V call is TRBV10-3, the J call TRBJ1-2, with a tentative D call TRBD1 (5 bases). Trimming left V 6 bases short and J 6 bases short, with 14 bases between. This CDR3 region has 13 residues. Germline lookup yields CDR1 ENHRY and CDR2 SYGVKD. The CDR3 DNA reads TGTGCCATCAGAACGACAGAACAAGATGGCTACACCTTC. This codes for CAIRTTEQDGYTF.

The chain has TRBV6-5 and TRBJ1-6, with 7 nucleotides matching TRBD1. Per the germline V gene, CDR1 is MNHEY and CDR2 is SVGAGI. V was clipped by 6 bases and J by 8 bases; unmatched bases: 10. CDR3 length: 15 residues. The CDR3 bases are TGTGCCAGCAGGGGCGGCGACAGGGTGTATTCACCCCTCCACTTT. Translation: CASRGGDRVYSPLHF.

The chain has TRBV11-2 and TRBJ2-1; no clear D gene. The CDR3 is 11 residues long. Germline V gene lookup returns CDR1 SGHAT and CDR2 FQNNGV. V was trimmed by 1 base and J by 13 bases, leaving 8 bases between them. DNA of the CDR3: TGTGCCAGCAGCTTAGTAAGCCGACAGTTCTTC. This codes for CASSLVSRQFF.

The chain recombines TRBV28 with TRBJ1-1; no firm D call. V was clipped by 7 bases and J by 3 bases, with 12 bases between them. The germline CDR1 and CDR2 sequences are MDHEN and SYDVKM. This CDR3 has 13 amino acids. The CDR3 protein is CASTGERDTEAFF. Here the CDR3 DNA reads TGTGCCAGCACCGGGGAGCGGGACACTGAAGCTTTCTTT.

This clone was recorded only once. The chain has TRBV6-2 or TRBV6-3 and TRBJ1-5; D is undetermined. CDR3 length: 14 residues. CDR1 is MNHEY, CDR2 SVGEGT, per germline. Trimming pared 6 bases from V and 2 bases from J, leaving 11 bases between. CDR3 region: CASSPLAGNQPQHF. The CDR3 DNA is TGTGCCAGCAGCCCCCTGGCCGGCAATCAGCCCCAGCATTTT.